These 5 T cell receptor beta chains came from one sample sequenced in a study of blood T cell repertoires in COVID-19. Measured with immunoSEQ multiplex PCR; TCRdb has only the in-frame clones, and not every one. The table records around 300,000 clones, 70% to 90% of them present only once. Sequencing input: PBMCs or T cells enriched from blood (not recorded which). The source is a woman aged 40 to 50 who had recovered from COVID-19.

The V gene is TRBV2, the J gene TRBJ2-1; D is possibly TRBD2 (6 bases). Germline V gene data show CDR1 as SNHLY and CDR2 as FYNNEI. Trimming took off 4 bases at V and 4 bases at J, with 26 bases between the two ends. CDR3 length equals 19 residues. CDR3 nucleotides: TGTGCCAGCAGTGGATGGAAGATTCCTAGCGAGTCGGGTTACAATGAGCAGTTCTTC. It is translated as CASSGWKIPSESGYNEQFF.

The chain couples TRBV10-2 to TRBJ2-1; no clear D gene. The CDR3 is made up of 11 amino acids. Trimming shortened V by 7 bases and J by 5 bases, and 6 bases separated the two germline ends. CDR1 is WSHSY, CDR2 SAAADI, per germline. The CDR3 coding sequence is TGCGCCAGCAAATTCGACAATGAGCAGTTCTTC. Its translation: CASKFDNEQFF.

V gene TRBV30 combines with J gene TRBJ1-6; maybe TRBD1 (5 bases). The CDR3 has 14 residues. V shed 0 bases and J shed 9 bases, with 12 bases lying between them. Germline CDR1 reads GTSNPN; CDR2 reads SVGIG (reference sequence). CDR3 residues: CAWSVGGVSSPLHF. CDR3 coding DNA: TGTGCCTGGAGTGTGGGAGGGGTTAGTTCACCCCTCCACTTT.

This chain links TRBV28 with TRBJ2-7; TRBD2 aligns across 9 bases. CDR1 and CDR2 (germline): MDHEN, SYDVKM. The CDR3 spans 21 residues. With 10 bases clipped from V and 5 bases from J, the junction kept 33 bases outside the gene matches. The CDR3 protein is CATYSLGARGLAQRVGNEQYF. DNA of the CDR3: TGTGCCACCTATTCACTAGGGGCGCGCGGACTAGCGCAACGTGTGGGGAACGAGCAGTACTTC.

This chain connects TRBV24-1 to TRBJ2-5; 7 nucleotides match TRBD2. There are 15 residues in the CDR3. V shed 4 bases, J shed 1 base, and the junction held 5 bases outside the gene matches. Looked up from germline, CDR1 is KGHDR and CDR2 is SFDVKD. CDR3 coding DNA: TGTGCCACCAGTGACCACAGCGGGACCCAAGAGACCCAGTACTTC. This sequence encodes CATSDHSGTQETQYF.